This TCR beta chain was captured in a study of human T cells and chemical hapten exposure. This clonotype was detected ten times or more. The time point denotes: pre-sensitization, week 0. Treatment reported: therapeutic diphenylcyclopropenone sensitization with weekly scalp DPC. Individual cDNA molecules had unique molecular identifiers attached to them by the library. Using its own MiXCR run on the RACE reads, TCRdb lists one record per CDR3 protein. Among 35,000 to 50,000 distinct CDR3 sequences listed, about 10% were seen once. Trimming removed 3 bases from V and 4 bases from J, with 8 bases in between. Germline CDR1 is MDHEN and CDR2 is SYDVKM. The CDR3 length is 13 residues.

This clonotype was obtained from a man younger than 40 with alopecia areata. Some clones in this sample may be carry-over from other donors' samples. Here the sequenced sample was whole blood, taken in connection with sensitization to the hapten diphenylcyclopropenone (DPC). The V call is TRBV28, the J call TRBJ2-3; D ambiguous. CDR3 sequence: CASSFGGSDTQYF. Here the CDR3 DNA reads TGTGCCAGCAGTTTCGGCGGATCAGATACGCAGTATTTT.